This T cell receptor (beta chain) was sequenced during a study of T-cell memory formation after mild COVID-19. Overall study: TCR clusters showed largely donor specificity. Overall study results and limits: The main location of contracting CD4+ clones was CM and EM, and that of contracting CD8+ clones was EMRA. Some responding clones appeared in pre-infection memory, suggesting cross-reactive memory joined.

MiXCR was run by TCRdb on the 5' RACE reads, yielding one entry per CDR3 protein. The profile covers hundreds of thousands of distinct CDR3 sequences, with roughly 14% appearing a single time and roughly 22% taken by the ten largest. With regard to this clonotype: Its antigen remains unknown.

Sequenced input: PBMCs or a T cell subset sorted from them (not recorded which). The origin of this receptor is a man between 18 and 29 years old who had mild COVID-19 (a few samples of this study predate the infection). Cell type and time point are not known.

CDR3 amino acids: CASSRDREDGELFF. DNA for the CDR3: TGCGCCAGCAGCCGGGACAGGGAAGACGGGGAGCTGTTTTTT. The V call is TRBV5-1, the J call TRBJ2-2, with 9 bases lining up with TRBD1. The V gene end was trimmed by 4 bases and the J gene end by 7 bases; junction bases not matched to a gene: 5. The germline gives CDR1 SGHRS, CDR2 YFSETQ. This CDR3 is built from 14 residues.